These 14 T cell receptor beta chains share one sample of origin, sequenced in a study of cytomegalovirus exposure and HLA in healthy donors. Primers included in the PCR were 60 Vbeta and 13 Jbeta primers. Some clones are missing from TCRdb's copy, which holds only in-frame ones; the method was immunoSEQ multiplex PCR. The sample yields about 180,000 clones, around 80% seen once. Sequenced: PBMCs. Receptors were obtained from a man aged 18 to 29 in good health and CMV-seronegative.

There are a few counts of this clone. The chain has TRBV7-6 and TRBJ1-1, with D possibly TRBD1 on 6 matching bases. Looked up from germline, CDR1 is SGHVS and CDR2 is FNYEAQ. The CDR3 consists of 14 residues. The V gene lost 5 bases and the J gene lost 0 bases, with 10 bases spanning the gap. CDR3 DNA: TGTGCCAGCAGCCCCGACAGGCTGAACACTGAAGCTTTCTTT. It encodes CASSPDRLNTEAFF.

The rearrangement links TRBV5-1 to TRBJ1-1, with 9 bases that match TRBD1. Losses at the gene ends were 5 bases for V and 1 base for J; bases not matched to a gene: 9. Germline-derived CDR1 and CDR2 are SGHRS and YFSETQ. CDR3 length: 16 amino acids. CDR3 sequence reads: CASSSNTGGPNTEAFF. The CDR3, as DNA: TGCGCCAGCAGTTCCAATACAGGGGGCCCGAACACTGAAGCTTTCTTT.

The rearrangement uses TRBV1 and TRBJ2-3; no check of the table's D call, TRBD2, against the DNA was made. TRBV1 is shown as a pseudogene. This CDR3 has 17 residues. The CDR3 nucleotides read TGCACCAGCAGCCAAGGCGGAGCGGGGCTTAGCACAGATACGCAGTATTTT. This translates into CTSSQGGAGLSTDTQYF.

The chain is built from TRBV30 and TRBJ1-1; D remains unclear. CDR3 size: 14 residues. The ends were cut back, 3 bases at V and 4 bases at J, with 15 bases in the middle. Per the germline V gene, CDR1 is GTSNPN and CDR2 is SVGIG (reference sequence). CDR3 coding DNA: TGTGCCTGGAGGGAACTAGGGCTGGGCACTGAAGCTTTCTTT. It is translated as CAWRELGLGTEAFF. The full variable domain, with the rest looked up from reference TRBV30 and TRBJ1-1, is SQTIHQWPATLVQPVGSPLSLECTVEGTSNPNLYWYRQAAGRGLQLLFYSVGIGQISSEVPQNLSASRPQDRQFILSSKKLLLSDSGFYLCAWRELGLGTEAFFGQGTRLTVV.

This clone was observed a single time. The CDR3 sequence is CASSASGTSTDTQYF. CDR3 coding DNA: TGTGCCAGCAGCGCTAGCGGCACTAGCACAGATACGCAGTATTTT. V is TRBV11-3 and J is TRBJ2-3, with TRBD2 matching 7 bases. J gave up 0 bases and V 5 bases, and 5 bases lay outside the gene matches. The CDR3 totals 15 residues. Germline V lookup: CDR1 SGHNT, CDR2 YENEEA.

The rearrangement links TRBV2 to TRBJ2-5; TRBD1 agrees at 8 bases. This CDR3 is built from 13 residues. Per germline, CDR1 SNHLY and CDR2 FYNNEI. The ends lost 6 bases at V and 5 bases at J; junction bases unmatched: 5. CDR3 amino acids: CASSDRGTETQYF. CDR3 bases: TGTGCCAGCAGCGACAGGGGAACGGAGACCCAGTACTTC. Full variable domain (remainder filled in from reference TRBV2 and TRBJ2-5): EPEVTQTPSHQVTQMGQEVILRCVPISNHLYFYWYRQILGQKVEFLVSFYNNEISEKSEIFDDQFSVERPDGSNFTLKIRSTKLEDSAMYFCASSDRGTETQYFGPGTRLLVL.

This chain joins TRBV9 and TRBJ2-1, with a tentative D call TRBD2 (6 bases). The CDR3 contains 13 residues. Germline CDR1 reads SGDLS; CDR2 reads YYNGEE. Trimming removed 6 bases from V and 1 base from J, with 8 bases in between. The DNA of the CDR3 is TGTGCCAGCACAGCGGGTTCCTACAATGAGCAGTTCTTC. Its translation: CASTAGSYNEQFF.

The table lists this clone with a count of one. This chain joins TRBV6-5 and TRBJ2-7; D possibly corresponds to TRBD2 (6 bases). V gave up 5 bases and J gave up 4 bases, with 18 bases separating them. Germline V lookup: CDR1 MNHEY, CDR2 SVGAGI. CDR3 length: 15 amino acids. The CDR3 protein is CASSGRRIGGYEQYF. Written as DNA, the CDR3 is TGTGCCAGCAGTGGTCGCCGGATCGGAGGGTACGAGCAGTACTTC.

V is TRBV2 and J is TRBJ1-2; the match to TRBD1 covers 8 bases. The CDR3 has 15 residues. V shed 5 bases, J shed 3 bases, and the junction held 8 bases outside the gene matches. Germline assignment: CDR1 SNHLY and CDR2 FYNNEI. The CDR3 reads CASSWGRGLDYGYTF. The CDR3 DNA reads TGTGCCAGCAGTTGGGGCAGGGGGCTTGACTATGGCTACACCTTC.

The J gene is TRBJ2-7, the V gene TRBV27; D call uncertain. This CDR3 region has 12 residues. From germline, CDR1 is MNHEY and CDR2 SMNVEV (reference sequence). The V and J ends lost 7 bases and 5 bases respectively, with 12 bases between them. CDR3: CASIGGINEQYF. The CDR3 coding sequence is TGTGCCAGCATCGGCGGTATCAACGAGCAGTACTTC.

Here the CDR3 DNA reads TGTGCCTGGAGTGTAAAAACAGGGCAGCCCCAGCATTTT. This sequence encodes CAWSVKTGQPQHF. This rearrangement joins TRBV30 to TRBJ1-5; D may be TRBD1 (6 bases). V lost 0 bases and J lost 7, with 10 bases in between. CDR1 GTSNPN and CDR2 SVGIG come from the germline V gene (reference sequence). CDR3 length equals 13 residues.

The CDR3 DNA reads as TGTGCCAGCATTCCTACGGGACTAGCGGGAGGGCACAACGAGCAGTACTTC. As protein: CASIPTGLAGGHNEQYF. The chain has TRBV28 and TRBJ2-5; 16 positions agree with TRBD2. The DNA end is a closer match to TRBJ2-7, so the J assignment may be wrong. Germline values: CDR1 MDHEN, CDR2 SYDVKM. This CDR3 has 17 residues.

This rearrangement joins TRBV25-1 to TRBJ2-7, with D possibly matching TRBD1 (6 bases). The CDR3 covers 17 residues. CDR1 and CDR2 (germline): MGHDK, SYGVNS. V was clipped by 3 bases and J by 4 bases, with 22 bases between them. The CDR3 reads CASSDRPGTGPGYEQYF. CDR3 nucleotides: TGTGCCAGCAGTGACCGCCCGGGTACAGGGCCCGGATACGAGCAGTACTTC.

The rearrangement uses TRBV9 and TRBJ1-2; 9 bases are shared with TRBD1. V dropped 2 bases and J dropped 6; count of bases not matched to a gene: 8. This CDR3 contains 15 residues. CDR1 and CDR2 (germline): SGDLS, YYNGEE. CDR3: CASSVRDRVQDGYTF. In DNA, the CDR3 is TGTGCCAGCAGCGTGCGGGACAGGGTACAGGATGGCTACACCTTC.